Listed below are T cell receptor beta chains from one sample, sequenced in a study of blood T cells in healthy people across ages. Via MiXCR, TCRdb re-called the 5' RACE reads, giving one row per CDR3 protein. The data hold just over 1 million distinct CDR3 sequences, with 35% to 55% observed a single time. Sequenced: blood. The receptor source for this set is a woman in her fifties or sixties in good health. Both conserved end residues are trimmed from each CDR3.

J gene	V gene	CDR3 protein
TRBJ1-1	TRBV5-1	ASSLDNLNNAEAF
TRBJ1-2	TRBV14	ASSQDLTGTGDGYT
TRBJ2-3	TRBV12-3/TRBV12-4	ASRPPSGRATDTQY
TRBJ2-7	TRBV13	ASSLGGTGYYEQY
TRBJ2-3	TRBV20-1	SARDPSQLASLTDTQY
TRBJ2-7	TRBV6-5	ASSYSAHYREGSYEQY
TRBJ2-7	TRBV30	AWGGSSTYEQY
TRBJ2-7	TRBV10-3	AISESREASYEQY
TRBJ1-4	TRBV20-1	SARGRVVYEKLF
TRBJ2-3	TRBV10-3	AISVSSGTQY
TRBJ2-5	TRBV27	ASSSPGTSAETQY
TRBJ2-7	TRBV7-6	ASSLLAGGPRTGEQY
TRBJ2-7	TRBV27	AGSWGQGSYEQY
TRBJ2-5	TRBV27	ASSWREGTINEQY
TRBJ1-2	TRBV6-1	ASKTSGEGGFHYGYT
TRBJ2-7	TRBV6-5	ASSKTGQLGSEQY
TRBJ2-7	TRBV5-1	ASSFGTSQSYEQY
TRBJ2-5	TRBV9	ASSEGGLGETQY
TRBJ2-7	TRBV7-9	ASSPSTGPEAYEQY
TRBJ1-2	TRBV6-2/TRBV6-3	ASSSRPTANYGYT
TRBJ1-5	TRBV6-5	ASTVGGLHPQH
TRBJ2-5	TRBV29-1	SVDLASRRWTQY
TRBJ2-7	TRBV20-1	SARGTSHFYEQY
TRBJ2-1	TRBV6-1	ASGVRLAGGPQSYNEQF
TRBJ2-1	TRBV3-1	ASSPLGGGSYNEQF
TRBJ1-1	TRBV20-1	SASPDNTEAF
TRBJ2-7	TRBV5-1	ASSTGQGLFSEQY
TRBJ2-5	TRBV6-1	ASSAWRQPPEGQY
TRBJ2-3	TRBV28	ASSLTVPGNTDTQY
TRBJ2-7	TRBV6-2/TRBV6-3	ASRSSQELQSYEQY
TRBJ2-1	TRBV20-1	SARDLRSGGPGEQF
TRBJ2-7	TRBV6-5	ASSTGTSDYYEQY
TRBJ2-6	TRBV5-1	ASSFLDSSGANVLT
TRBJ2-4	TRBV13	ASSPDRTAKNIQY
TRBJ1-5	TRBV15	ATSSRQGSNQPQH
TRBJ2-3	TRBV20-1	SARDPGQGNTDTQY
TRBJ2-6	TRBV6-5	ASSYVSGANVLT
TRBJ1-2	TRBV4-2	ASSQDHIASGYT
TRBJ2-7	TRBV29-1	SVHWNYEQY
TRBJ2-3	TRBV27	ASRGQLSTDTQY
TRBJ1-2	TRBV14	TSSHHQGGYT